This T cell receptor beta chain stems from a study of blood T cell repertoires in COVID-19. The sample holds a few counts of this clone. The germline gives CDR1 MDHEN, CDR2 SYDVKM. The length of the CDR3 is 17 residues. J gave up 0 bases and V 5 bases, and 10 bases lay outside the gene matches. Authors' data handling: Amplification of reference gene primers was used by the study to estimate nucleated cell counts. The method was immunoSEQ multiplex PCR; TCRdb's version includes in-frame clones alone and lacks a portion of them. V, J and clone size are those of that table, while D and trimming were read from the DNA. The sample has 100,000 or so clones, roughly 82% seen once.

Material: peripheral blood. The clonotype originates from a man aged 50-60 years with active or convalescent COVID-19. The V call is TRBV28, the J call TRBJ1-3, with 7 bases that match TRBD1. The CDR3 protein is CASSLLGQLFSGNTIYF. In nucleotides, the CDR3 is TGTGCCAGCAGTCTCTTGGGACAGCTTTTCTCTGGAAACACCATATATTTT. Combining the CDR3 with reference TRBV28 and TRBJ1-3 gives the whole variable domain DVKVTQSSRYLVKRTGEKVFLECVQDMDHENMFWYRQDPGLGLRLIYFSYDVKMKEKGDIPEGYSVSREKKERFSLILESASTNQTSMYLCASSLLGQLFSGNTIYFGEGSWLTVV.